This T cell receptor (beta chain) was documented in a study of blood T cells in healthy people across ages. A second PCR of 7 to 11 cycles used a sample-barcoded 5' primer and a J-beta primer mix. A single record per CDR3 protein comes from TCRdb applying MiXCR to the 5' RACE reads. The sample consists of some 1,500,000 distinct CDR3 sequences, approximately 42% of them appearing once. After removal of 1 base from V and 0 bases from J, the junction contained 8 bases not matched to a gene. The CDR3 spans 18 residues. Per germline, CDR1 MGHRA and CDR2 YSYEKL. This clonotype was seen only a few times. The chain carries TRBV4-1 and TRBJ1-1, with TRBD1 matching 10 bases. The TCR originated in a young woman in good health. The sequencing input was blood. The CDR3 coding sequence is TGCGCCAGCAGCCAAGCTTGGACAGGGGGAAACATGAACACTGAAGCTTTCTTT. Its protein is CASSQAWTGGNMNTEAFF.